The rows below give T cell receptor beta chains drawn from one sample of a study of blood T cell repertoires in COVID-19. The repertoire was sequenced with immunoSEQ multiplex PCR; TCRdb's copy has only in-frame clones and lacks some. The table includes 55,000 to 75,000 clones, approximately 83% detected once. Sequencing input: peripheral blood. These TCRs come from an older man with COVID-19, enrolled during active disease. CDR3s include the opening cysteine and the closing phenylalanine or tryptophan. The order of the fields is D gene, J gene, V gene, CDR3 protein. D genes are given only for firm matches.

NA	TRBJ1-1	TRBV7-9	CASGKETLGEAFF
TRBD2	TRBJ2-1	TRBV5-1	CASSRTSGTHNEQFF
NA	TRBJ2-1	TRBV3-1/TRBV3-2	CASSPARHNEQFF
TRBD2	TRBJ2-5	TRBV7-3	CASSPSSGGTETQYF
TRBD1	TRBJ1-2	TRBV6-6	CASSSGQGGDGYTF
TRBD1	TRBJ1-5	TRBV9	CASSGRQGGQPQHF
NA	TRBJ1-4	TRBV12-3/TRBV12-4	CASSFVREKLFF
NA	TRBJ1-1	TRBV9	CASSVAPRRGTEAFF
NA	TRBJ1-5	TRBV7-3	CAAQLRRGPAGQPQHF
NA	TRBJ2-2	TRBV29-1	CSVGPVTGSGAGELFF
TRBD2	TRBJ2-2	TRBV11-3	CASSLGGSQGGELFF
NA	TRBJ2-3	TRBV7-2	CASSLAAAQSTQYF
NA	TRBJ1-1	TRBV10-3	CAIRLGGETEAFF
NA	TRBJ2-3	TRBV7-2	CASSLVSRGKLTDTQYF
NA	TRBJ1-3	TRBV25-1	CASSDMGNTIYF
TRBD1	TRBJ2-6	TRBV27	CASSSYRTGPSSGANVLTF
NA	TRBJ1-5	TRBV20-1	CSASPPWEGFSNQPQHF
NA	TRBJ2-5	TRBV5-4	CASSDPGGVETQYF
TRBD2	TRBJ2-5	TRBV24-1	CATSDAGPSGAQETQYF
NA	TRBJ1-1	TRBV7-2	CASSLVTEFNTEAFF
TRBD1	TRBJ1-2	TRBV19	CASSYRGDYGYTF
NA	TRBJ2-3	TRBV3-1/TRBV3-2	CASSANELDTQYF
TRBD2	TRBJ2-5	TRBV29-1	CSVGLAGGETQYF
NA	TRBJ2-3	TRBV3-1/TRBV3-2	CASSSEGADTQYF
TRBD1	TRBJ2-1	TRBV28	CASSFPPDRGFNEQFF
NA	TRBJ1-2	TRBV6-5	CASSFKSQGFHYGYTF
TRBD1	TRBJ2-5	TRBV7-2	CASSWDREETQYF
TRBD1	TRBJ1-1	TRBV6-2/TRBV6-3	CASSPRWSGGMNTEAFF
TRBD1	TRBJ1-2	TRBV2	CASSEVRRGLNYGYTF